These 23 T cell receptor beta chains were sequenced from one sample in a study of beta chain features in type 1 diabetes. These receptors have no known antigen. The entirety of the isolated RNA underwent reverse transcription, so expressed TCRB transcripts were sequenced. TCRdb's table, derived via immunoSEQ multiplex PCR, lists solely in-frame clones and lacks some. The sample lists 300,000 to 450,000 clones, over 9% occurring once. Study findings and constraints: Among patients with Type 1 diabetes, TCRB CDR3s were moderately but significantly shorter in every one of the four CD4+ subsets.

Sample: central memory CD4+ T cells from blood. Every receptor here comes from a man aged 30 to 39 with type 1 diabetes.

This clone was picked up a small number of times. The chain carries TRBV30 and TRBJ2-2, with D perhaps TRBD2 (5 bases). Trimming stripped 8 bases from V and 1 base from J, with 11 bases between. The CDR3 totals 13 residues. Germline-derived CDR1 and CDR2 are GTSNPN and SVGIG (reference sequence). DNA for the CDR3: TGTGCCCTCCGGAGGAGGAACACCGGGGAGCTGTTTTTT. This gives the protein CALRRRNTGELFF. Full variable domain (remainder filled in from reference TRBV30 and TRBJ2-2): SQTIHQWPATLVQPVGSPLSLECTVEGTSNPNLYWYRQAAGRGLQLLFYSVGIGQISSEVPQNLSASRPQDRQFILSSKKLLLSDSGFYLCALRRRNTGELFFGEGSRLTVL.

This clone was seen a few times. This chain links TRBV18 with TRBJ2-2; the match to TRBD1 covers 7 bases. The CDR3 runs 16 residues. The trim removed 1 base at V and 2 bases at J, leaving 4 bases unmatched. In germline, CDR1 is KGHSH, CDR2 LQKENI. The CDR3 sequence: CASSPRGTANTGELFF. The CDR3, as DNA: TGTGCCAGCTCACCACGGGGGACAGCAAACACCGGGGAGCTGTTTTTT.

The chain combines TRBV27 with TRBJ1-5; D is unresolved. Germline lookup yields CDR1 MNHEY and CDR2 SMNVEV (reference sequence). CDR3 length equals 15 residues. V was cut by 6 bases and J by 0 bases, with 12 bases left in between. As DNA, the CDR3 is TGTGCCAGCAGGGCGAGGATTAATAGCAATCAGCCCCAGCATTTT. The encoded protein is CASRARINSNQPQHF.

The chain has TRBV6-5 and TRBJ2-1, with D hard to call. Looked up from germline, CDR1 is MNHEY and CDR2 is SVGAGI. Deletions cut 6 bases from V and 9 bases from J, with 18 bases between. This CDR3 has 14 amino acids. The chain's CDR3 is CASSLPSPIREQFF. CDR3 bases: TGTGCCAGCAGCCTCCCCTCTCCGATCCGTGAGCAGTTCTTC.

The V gene is TRBV9, the J gene TRBJ1-3; D gene uncertain. CDR3 size: 14 residues. Between the trimmed V and J ends, which lost 0 bases and 3 bases, there was a span of 7 bases. Germline V gene data show CDR1 as SGDLS and CDR2 as YYNGEE. CDR3 in DNA: TGTGCCAGCAGCGTAGGATCCGGTGGAAACACCATATATTTT. It encodes CASSVGSGGNTIYF.

This clone occurred many times. The gene calls are TRBV7-2 and TRBJ1-2; D is perhaps TRBD1 (5 bases). CDR3 length: 15 amino acids. CDR1 is SGHTA, CDR2 FQGNSA, per germline. V lost 5 bases to trimming and J lost 0 bases, with 13 bases between them. This CDR3 is CASSGGTASNYGYTF. CDR3 DNA sequence: TGTGCCAGCAGCGGAGGGACGGCCTCTAACTATGGCTACACCTTC.

The chain recombines TRBV7-9 with TRBJ2-7, with D maybe TRBD1 (6 bases). V was shortened by 0 bases and J by 5 bases, with 14 bases between the two germline ends. Germline V lookup: CDR1 SEHNR, CDR2 FQNEAQ (reference sequence). CDR3 length equals 15 residues. The CDR3 DNA is TGTGCCAGCAGCTTAGCCACAAACAGGGTTAACGAGCAGTACTTC. Translated, it gives CASSLATNRVNEQYF.

This clone was recorded many times. The chain combines TRBV13 with TRBJ2-7; weak D call: TRBD1 (6 bases). Trimming pared 8 bases from V and 5 bases from J, leaving 16 bases between. CDR1 and CDR2 from the germline V gene are PRHDT and FYEKMQ (reference sequence). The CDR3 covers 13 residues. CDR3 residues: CASELQGTNEQYF. CDR3 DNA: TGTGCCAGCGAATTGCAGGGGACCAACGAGCAGTACTTC. Full variable domain (rest looked up from reference TRBV13 and TRBJ2-7): AAGVIQSPRHLIKEKRETATLKCYPIPRHDTVYWYQQGPGQDPQFLISFYEKMQSDKGSIPDRFSAQQFSDYHSELNMSSLELGDSALYFCASELQGTNEQYFGPGTRLTVT.

V gene TRBV2 combines with J gene TRBJ1-2; no definite D call. The CDR3 spans 11 residues. V dropped 3 bases and J dropped 4 bases, with 3 bases sitting between them. Germline V gene data show CDR1 as SNHLY and CDR2 as FYNNEI. The DNA for the CDR3 is TGTGCCAGCAGTGATGGCTATGGCTACACCTTC. Translation gives CASSDGYGYTF.

This chain uses TRBV11-1 with TRBJ1-1, with no clear D. This CDR3 has 13 residues. V shed 2 bases and J shed 3 bases, with 7 bases lying between them. The germline V gene has CDR1 SGHAT and CDR2 FQDESV (reference sequence). The DNA of the CDR3 is TGTGCCAGCAGCTTAAATTCCGACACTGAAGCTTTCTTT. Its translation: CASSLNSDTEAFF.

The V call is TRBV5-4, the J call TRBJ2-7; 11 nucleotides match TRBD1. V lost 4 bases, J lost 2 bases, and 5 bases stayed unmatched. This CDR3 contains 15 residues. Germline values: CDR1 SGHNT, CDR2 YYREEE (reference sequence). This chain's CDR3 is CASSHPGQGAYEQYF. The CDR3 coding sequence is TGTGCCAGCAGCCACCCGGGACAGGGGGCCTACGAGCAGTACTTC.

A note on this clone: The likely explanation is a read error, given a far larger clone one base away. This chain uses TRBV4-2 with TRBJ1-5; 7 bases are shared with TRBD1. Germline V gives CDR1 LGHNA, CDR2 YNFKEQ. The length of the CDR3 is 17 residues. J was trimmed by 3 bases and V by 0 bases; bases with no gene match: 8. The CDR3 DNA follows: TGTGCCAGCAGCCAAGATCAGGACAGGTCCATCAATCAGCCCCAGCATTTT. This codes for CASSQDQDRSINQPQHF.

The V and J genes are TRBV2 and TRBJ2-7; 7 nucleotides match TRBD2. Germline V gene data show CDR1 as SNHLY and CDR2 as FYNNEI. The CDR3 loop spans 14 amino acids. After removal of 10 bases from V and 3 bases from J, the junction contained 12 bases not matched to a gene. CDR3 sequence (DNA): TGTGCCACCTCTCGGGGGGAATACAGCTACGAGCAGTACTTC. Its translation is CATSRGEYSYEQYF.

The chain uses TRBV10-3 and TRBJ1-4; TRBD1 matches 9 bases. Germline V gives CDR1 ENHRY, CDR2 SYGVKD. After removal of 4 bases from V and 8 bases from J, the junction contained 5 bases not matched to a gene. The CDR3 extends over 14 amino acids. The CDR3 is CAISGGTGNEKLFF. CDR3 bases: TGTGCCATCAGTGGGGGGACAGGGAACGAAAAACTGTTTTTT.

The chain links TRBV13 to TRBJ2-1, with 13 bases aligning to TRBD2. The V gene end was trimmed by 6 bases and the J gene end by 4 bases; junction bases not matched to a gene: 6. The CDR3 is made up of 16 amino acids. Germline V CDR1 and CDR2: PRHDT, FYEKMQ (reference sequence). The DNA for the CDR3 is TGTGCCAGCAGTGGTCCGGGACTAGCGGGATACAATGAGCAGTTCTTC. This codes for CASSGPGLAGYNEQFF.

The chain is built from TRBV7-2 and TRBJ1-2; no reliable D call. The V and J ends lost 2 bases and 2 bases respectively, with 6 bases between them. Germline V gives CDR1 SGHTA, CDR2 FQGNSA. The CDR3 totals 13 residues. CDR3 sequence (DNA): TGTGCCAGCAGCTTATTAGGGAACTATGGCTACACCTTC. It is translated as CASSLLGNYGYTF. The full variable domain, its missing parts supplied by reference TRBV7-2 and TRBJ1-2, is GAGVSQSPSNKVTEKGKDVELRCDPISGHTALYWYRQSLGQGLEFLIYFQGNSAPDKSGLPSDRFSAERTGGSVSTLTIQRTQQEDSAVYLCASSLLGNYGYTFGSGTRLTVV.

This clone was counted a few times. This sequence joins TRBV7-6 and TRBJ2-3; D may be TRBD2 (6 bases). CDR1 and CDR2 (germline): SGHVS, FNYEAQ. The V gene lost 1 base and the J gene lost 8 bases, with 10 bases spanning the gap. The CDR3 extends over 13 amino acids. This chain's CDR3 is CASSLEAGSTQYF. In DNA form, the CDR3 reads TGTGCCAGCAGCTTAGAGGCGGGGAGTACGCAGTATTTT.

About this clone: Other DNA sequences in the same sample also yield this CDR3. V gene TRBV20-1 combines with J gene TRBJ1-1; D unclear. V was trimmed by 6 bases and J by 1 base, leaving 6 bases between them. The CDR3 is 11 amino acids. CDR1 and CDR2 (germline): DFQATT, SNEGSKA (reference sequence). The CDR3 is CSARGNTEAFF. The CDR3 DNA is TGCAGTGCCCGGGGGAACACTGAAGCTTTCTTT.

For this clone: This CDR3 is also generated by other DNA sequences in the sample. J is TRBJ2-1 and V is TRBV20-1, with no clear D. Between the trimmed V and J ends, which lost 6 bases and 10 bases, there was a span of 13 bases. The germline CDR1 and CDR2 sequences are DFQATT and SNEGSKA (reference sequence). The CDR3 is 11 amino acids. The CDR3 coding sequence is TGCAGTGCAAATCTGCCGCGGGAGCAGTTCTTC. Translated: CSANLPREQFF.

This clone rates as medium-sized (0.01 to 0.1%). The rearrangement joins TRBV14 to TRBJ2-2; D is uncertain. V was shortened by 4 bases and J by 4 bases, with 10 bases between the two germline ends. Germline V gene sequence: CDR1 SGHDN, CDR2 FVKESK. CDR3 size: 14 residues. CDR3: CASSLRFTTGELFF. CDR3 sequence (DNA): TGTGCCAGCAGCCTTCGGTTCACCACCGGGGAGCTGTTTTTT.

This clone was detected a few times. DNA for the CDR3: TGTGCCAGCAGCTTAAACTTTCGGGGACTAGGCGGTAGCTACGAGCAGTACTTC. Translating gives CASSLNFRGLGGSYEQYF. The chain couples TRBV7-2 to TRBJ2-7; 8 nucleotides match TRBD2. With V trimmed by 2 bases and J by 3 bases, 15 bases remained unmatched. Looked up from germline, CDR1 is SGHTA and CDR2 is FQGNSA. This CDR3 comprises 18 residues. The whole variable domain, filled in from reference TRBV7-2 and TRBJ2-7, reads GAGVSQSPSNKVTEKGKDVELRCDPISGHTALYWYRQSLGQGLEFLIYFQGNSAPDKSGLPSDRFSAERTGGSVSTLTIQRTQQEDSAVYLCASSLNFRGLGGSYEQYFGPGTRLTVT.

The chain carries TRBV29-1 and TRBJ2-5, with 9 bases identical to TRBD1. The CDR3 runs to 14 residues. Germline values: CDR1 SQVTM, CDR2 ANQGSEA. V shed 8 bases, J shed 4 bases, and the junction held 11 bases outside the gene matches. The CDR3 loop is CSLYNTGQGETQYF. As DNA, the CDR3 is TGCAGCCTTTACAATACGGGACAGGGAGAGACCCAGTACTTC.

With regard to this clone: At one end, the junction sequence differs from germline, possibly due to a read error. The chain is built from TRBV10-3 and TRBJ2-1; D not resolved. The CDR3 contains 12 residues. From germline, CDR1 is ENHRY and CDR2 SYGVKD. Written as DNA, the CDR3 is TGCCCTTTAAGGCCCCAGGACAATGAGCAGTTCTTC. Protein product: CPLRPQDNEQFF.